The present T cell receptor beta chain was sequenced within a study of blood T cells in healthy people across ages. On the study more broadly: About one barcoded beta molecule per two T cells came from capture by template switching. Whole-study results and caveats: Both naive CD4+ cell counts and diversity were greater in long-lived donors than in aged donors.

Per sample, extraction of total RNA gave at least 5.5 micrograms in every case. A J-beta primer mix and a sample-barcoded 5' primer were used in a second PCR of roughly 7 to 12 cycles. Each TCR beta cDNA got a 12-nucleotide random molecular identifier. TCRdb reanalysed the 5' RACE reads using MiXCR and keeps one entry per CDR3 protein. The sample lists approximately 680,000 distinct CDR3 sequences; 32% were seen once. There are many counts of this clonotype. Its matching antigen is unknown. Germline CDR1 is LGHNA and CDR2 is YSLEER. The CDR3 extends over 14 amino acids. Between the trimmed V and J ends, which lost 1 base and 4 bases, there was a span of 10 bases.

This TCR was recovered from a woman of 80 years or more in good health. Sequencing used blood. This chain joins TRBV4-3 and TRBJ1-1, with D possibly matching TRBD1 (6 bases). The CDR3 nucleotides read TGCGCCAGCAGCCAAGGTTCAGGGGCCACTGAAGCTTTCTTT. This sequence encodes CASSQGSGATEAFF.